A selection of T cell receptor beta chains follows, all from one sample in a study of blood T cell repertoires in COVID-19. The table came from immunoSEQ multiplex PCR; TCRdb's copy has only in-frame clones and leaves some out. The table lists about 67,000 clones, about 87% of them singletons. The sequenced sample consisted of peripheral blood. These receptors were collected from a man aged 50 to 59 with active COVID-19. CDR3s include the opening cysteine and the closing phenylalanine or tryptophan. D genes are given only for firm matches. Size values are once, few and many counts, or a class for expanded clones, and some rows have none.

clone size,V gene,J gene,D gene,CDR3 DNA,CDR3 protein
.,TRBV5-5,TRBJ1-3,.,TGTGCCAGCAGCTTACAGGGTGGAGAAAACACCATATATTTT,CASSLQGGENTIYF
.,TRBV11-3,TRBJ1-1,TRBD1,TGTGCCAGCAGTGGTACAGGGGCGATGAACACTGAAGCTTTCTTT,CASSGTGAMNTEAFF
.,TRBV6-1,TRBJ2-3,.,TGTGCCAGCAGTGATGCCGGCAGGAACACAGATACGCAGTATTTT,CASSDAGRNTDTQYF
.,TRBV15,TRBJ1-3,TRBD1,TGTGCCACCAGCAGAGATCGACAGGGCATGGGAAACACCATATATTTT,CATSRDRQGMGNTIYF
few,TRBV15,TRBJ1-5,TRBD1,TGTGCCACCAGCAGGACGACAGGGTATAGCAATCAGCCCCAGCATTTT,CATSRTTGYSNQPQHF
.,TRBV28,TRBJ2-1,TRBD1,TGTGCCAGCAGTTTTAGGGACAGGGGGCTCGGTGAGCAGTTCTTC,CASSFRDRGLGEQFF
.,TRBV6-1,TRBJ1-5,.,TGTGCCAGCAGTGAAGCGCTCAGCGGGATGAAACGCAATCAGCCCCAGCATTTT,CASSEALSGMKRNQPQHF
.,TRBV28,TRBJ2-7,.,TGTGCCCCGTGGTTTTGGGCAGGGGTAACCGAGCAGTACTTC,CAPWFWAGVTEQYF
.,TRBV7-3,TRBJ2-1,TRBD1,TGTGCCAGCAGCTTAAACAGGGGGCGACGTTTGGATCTGGCTCCTGGGAATGAGCAGTTCTTC,CASSLNRGRRLDLAPGNEQFF
.,TRBV11-1,TRBJ2-7,.,TGTGCCAGCAGCTTAGCGTCGGGGGAGTTGTACGAGCAGTACTTC,CASSLASGELYEQYF
.,TRBV5-4,TRBJ2-7,.,TGTGCCAGCAGCTTGGCAGGGGAGTCCTACGAGCAGTACTTC,CASSLAGESYEQYF
once,TRBV28,TRBJ2-3,TRBD1,TGTGCCAGCGGATGGAGTCAACAGGGGGTCTTCATCACAGATACGCAGTATTTT,CASGWSQQGVFITDTQYF
.,TRBV19,TRBJ2-1,TRBD2,TGTGCCAGTAGTAAACCCAGCGGGAGTCGCTATGAGCAGTTCTTC,CASSKPSGSRYEQFF
.,TRBV7-9,TRBJ2-1,TRBD2,TGTGCCAGCAGCTCACAGCGGGAGGTCTTTGAGCAGTTCTTC,CASSSQREVFEQFF
.,TRBV28,TRBJ2-7,TRBD2,TGTGCCAGCAGCCACGACGGGAGGTCCTGGCAGTACTTC,CASSHDGRSWQYF
once,TRBV28,TRBJ2-1,.,TGTGCCAGCAGTTCAACGGGACTCAATCCTGAGCAGTTCTTC,CASSSTGLNPEQFF
.,TRBV7-2,TRBJ2-2,TRBD2,TGTGCCAGCAGCTTATGGGGACTAGCGAGAACCGGGGAGCTGTTTTTT,CASSLWGLARTGELFF